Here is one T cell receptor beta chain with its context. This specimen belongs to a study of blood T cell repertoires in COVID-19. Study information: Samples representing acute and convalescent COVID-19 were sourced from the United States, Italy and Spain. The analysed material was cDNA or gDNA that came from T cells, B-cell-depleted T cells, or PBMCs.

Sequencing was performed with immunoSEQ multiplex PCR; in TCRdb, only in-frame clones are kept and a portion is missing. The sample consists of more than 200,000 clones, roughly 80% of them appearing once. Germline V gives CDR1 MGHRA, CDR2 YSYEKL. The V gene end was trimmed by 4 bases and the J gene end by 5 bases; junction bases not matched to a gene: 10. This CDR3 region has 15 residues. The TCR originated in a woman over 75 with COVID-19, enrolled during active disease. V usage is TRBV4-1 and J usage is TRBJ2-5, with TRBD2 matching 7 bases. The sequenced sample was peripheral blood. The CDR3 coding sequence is TGCGCCAGCAGCCCCGAGGGGACTAAGGGGGAGACCCAGTACTTC. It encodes CASSPEGTKGETQYF.